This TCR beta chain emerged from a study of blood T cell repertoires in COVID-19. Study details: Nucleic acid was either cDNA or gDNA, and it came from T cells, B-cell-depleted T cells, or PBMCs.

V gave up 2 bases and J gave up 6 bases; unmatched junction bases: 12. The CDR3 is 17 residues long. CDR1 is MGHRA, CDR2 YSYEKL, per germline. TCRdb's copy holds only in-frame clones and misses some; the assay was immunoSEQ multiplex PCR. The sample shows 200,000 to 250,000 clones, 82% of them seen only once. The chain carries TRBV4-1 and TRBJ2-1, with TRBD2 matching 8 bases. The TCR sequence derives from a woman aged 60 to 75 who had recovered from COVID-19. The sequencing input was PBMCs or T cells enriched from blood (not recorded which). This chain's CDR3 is CASSQLTAGAESNEQFF. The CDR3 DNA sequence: TGCGCCAGCAGCCAATTGACAGCGGGGGCCGAGAGCAATGAGCAGTTCTTC.